This TCR beta chain was observed in a study of vaccination and CD4 T cells after COVID-19. As for the study in general: Overlapping spike peptides from SARS-CoV-2, HCoV-NL63, HCoV-OC43 and HCoV-229E served to stimulate the cells.

Treatment denoted: 10-day PBMC culture with coronavirus spike peptide pools or control peptides (ViraFEST assay). Cultures used some 2 million PBMCs per well, 8.5 to 10 IU/ml IL-2 and 9.5 to 10 ug/ml peptides. Fresh IL-2 medium was used to replace half of the medium on days 3 and 7. Sequencing of the DNA from cultured CD4+ T cells was carried out with the Oncomine TCR Beta short-read assay. One entry per CDR3 protein results from TCRdb running MiXCR on the PCR reads. In the table there are about 25,000 distinct CDR3 sequences, about half of which are singletons. V lost 4 bases and J lost 3, with 16 bases in between. In germline, CDR1 is DFQATT, CDR2 SNEGSKA (reference sequence). The CDR3 consists of 14 residues. As to this clonotype: The antigen remains unidentified.

The V and J genes are TRBV20-1 and TRBJ2-7; a possible D gene is TRBD2 (5 bases). Specimen: CD4+ T cells from blood, cultured in vitro. This receptor was taken from a human donor who had recovered from COVID-19. The CDR3 loop is CSATRRVLDYEQYF. For the CDR3, the DNA is TGCAGTGCTACAAGGCGGGTCCTGGACTACGAGCAGTACTTC.